This T cell receptor beta chain was retrieved from a study of cytomegalovirus exposure and HLA in healthy donors. The CDR3 contains 14 residues. From germline, CDR1 is SNHLY and CDR2 FYNNEI. V dropped 4 bases and J dropped 8; count of bases not matched to a gene: 6. General observations from the study: Specific recognition of CMV antigens was confirmed in vitro for a few chains (all CMV-associated). An analysis that came later showed most CMV-associated TCR beta chains appearing HLA-restricted.

The PCR made use of 60 Vbeta and 13 Jbeta primers. Repertoires were generated with immunoSEQ multiplex PCR, while TCRdb's copy carries only in-frame clones and drops some. The table has more than 140,000 clones, 77% seen once. This clone was picked up a small number of times. Its matching antigen is unknown. The sequencing sample was made of PBMCs. V gene TRBV2 combines with J gene TRBJ1-4, with 8 bases that match TRBD1. This receptor was identified in a female donor in good health and CMV-seronegative. This chain's CDR3 is CASSGGQAGEKLFF. The CDR3 DNA follows: TGTGCCAGCAGTGGGGGACAGGCGGGGGAAAAACTGTTTTTT.